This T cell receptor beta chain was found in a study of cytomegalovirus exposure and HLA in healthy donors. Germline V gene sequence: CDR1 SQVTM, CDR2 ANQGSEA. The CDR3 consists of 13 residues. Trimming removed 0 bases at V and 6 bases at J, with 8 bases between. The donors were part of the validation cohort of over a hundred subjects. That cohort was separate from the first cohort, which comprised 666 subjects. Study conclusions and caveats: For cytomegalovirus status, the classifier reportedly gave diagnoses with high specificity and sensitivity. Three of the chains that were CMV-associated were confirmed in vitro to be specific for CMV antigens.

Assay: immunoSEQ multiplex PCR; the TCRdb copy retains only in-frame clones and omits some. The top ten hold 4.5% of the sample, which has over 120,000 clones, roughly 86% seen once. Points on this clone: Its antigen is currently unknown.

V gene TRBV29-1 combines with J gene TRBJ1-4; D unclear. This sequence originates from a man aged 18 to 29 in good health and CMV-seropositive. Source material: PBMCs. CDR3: CSVEEVGYEKLFF. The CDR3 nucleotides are TGCAGCGTTGAAGAAGTGGGCTATGAAAAACTGTTTTTT.